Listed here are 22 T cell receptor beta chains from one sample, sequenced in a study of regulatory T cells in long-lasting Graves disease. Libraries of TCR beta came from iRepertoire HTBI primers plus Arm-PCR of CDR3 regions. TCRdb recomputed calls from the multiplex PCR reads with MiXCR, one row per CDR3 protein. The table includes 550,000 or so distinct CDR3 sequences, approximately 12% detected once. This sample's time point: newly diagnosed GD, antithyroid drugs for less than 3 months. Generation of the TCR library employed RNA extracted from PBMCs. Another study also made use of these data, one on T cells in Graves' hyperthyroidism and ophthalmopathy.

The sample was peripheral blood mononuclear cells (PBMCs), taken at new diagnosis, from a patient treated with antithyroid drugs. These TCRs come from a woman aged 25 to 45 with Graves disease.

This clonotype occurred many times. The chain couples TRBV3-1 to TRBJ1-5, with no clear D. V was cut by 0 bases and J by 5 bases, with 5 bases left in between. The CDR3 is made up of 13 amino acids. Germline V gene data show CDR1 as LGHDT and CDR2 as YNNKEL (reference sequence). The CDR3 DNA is TGTGCCAGCAGCCAAGATATCTATCAGCCCCAGCATTTT. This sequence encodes CASSQDIYQPQHF.

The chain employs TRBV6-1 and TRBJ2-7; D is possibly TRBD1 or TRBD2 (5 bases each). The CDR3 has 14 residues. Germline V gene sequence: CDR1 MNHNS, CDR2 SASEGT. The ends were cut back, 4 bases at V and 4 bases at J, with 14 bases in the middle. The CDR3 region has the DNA TGTGCCAGCAGTGGCAGGGCGGGTCGGTACGAGCAGTACTTC. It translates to CASSGRAGRYEQYF.

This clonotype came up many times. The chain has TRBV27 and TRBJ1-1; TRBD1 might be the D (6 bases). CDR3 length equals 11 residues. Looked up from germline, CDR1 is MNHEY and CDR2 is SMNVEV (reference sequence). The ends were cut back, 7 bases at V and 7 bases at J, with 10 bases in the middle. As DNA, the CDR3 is TGTGCCAGCAACGGACAGTTTGAAGCTTTCTTT. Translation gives CASNGQFEAFF.

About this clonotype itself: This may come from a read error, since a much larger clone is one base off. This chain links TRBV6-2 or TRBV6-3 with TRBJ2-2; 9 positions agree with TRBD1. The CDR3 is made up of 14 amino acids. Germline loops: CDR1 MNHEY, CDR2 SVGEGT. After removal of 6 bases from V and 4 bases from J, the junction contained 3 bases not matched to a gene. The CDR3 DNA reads TGTGCCAGCAGAGAGACAGGGGGCACCGGGGAGCTGTTTTTT. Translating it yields CASRETGGTGELFF.

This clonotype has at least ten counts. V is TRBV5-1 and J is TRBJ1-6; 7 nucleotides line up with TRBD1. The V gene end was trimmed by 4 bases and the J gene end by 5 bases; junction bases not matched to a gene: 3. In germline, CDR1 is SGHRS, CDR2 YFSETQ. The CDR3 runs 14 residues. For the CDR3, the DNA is TGCGCCAGCAGCCCCGGGACAGATAATTCACCCCTCCACTTT. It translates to CASSPGTDNSPLHF.

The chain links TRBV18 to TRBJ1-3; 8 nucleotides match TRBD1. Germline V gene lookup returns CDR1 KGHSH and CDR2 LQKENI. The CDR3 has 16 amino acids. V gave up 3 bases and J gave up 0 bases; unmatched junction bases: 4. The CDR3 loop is CASSPTGAFSGNTIYF. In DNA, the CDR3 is TGTGCCAGCTCACCGACAGGGGCCTTCTCTGGAAACACCATATATTTT.

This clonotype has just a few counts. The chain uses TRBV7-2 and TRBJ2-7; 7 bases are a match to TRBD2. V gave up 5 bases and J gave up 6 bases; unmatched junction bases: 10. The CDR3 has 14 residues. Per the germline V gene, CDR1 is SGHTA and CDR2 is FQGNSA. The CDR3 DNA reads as TGTGCCAGCAGCCCCGCCGGGCGGGAGATCGAGCAGTACTTC. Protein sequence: CASSPAGREIEQYF. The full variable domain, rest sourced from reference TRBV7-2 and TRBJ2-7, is GAGVSQSPSNKVTEKGKDVELRCDPISGHTALYWYRQSLGQGLEFLIYFQGNSAPDKSGLPSDRFSAERTGGSVSTLTIQRTQQEDSAVYLCASSPAGREIEQYFGPGTRLTVT.

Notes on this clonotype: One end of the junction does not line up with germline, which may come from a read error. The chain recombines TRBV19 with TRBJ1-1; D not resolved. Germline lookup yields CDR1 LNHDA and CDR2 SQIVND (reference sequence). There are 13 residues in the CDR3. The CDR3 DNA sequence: TGTGCCAGTAGTAAGGTCAATGGTGATGGAAAAGGGTTT. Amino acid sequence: CASSKVNGDGKGF.

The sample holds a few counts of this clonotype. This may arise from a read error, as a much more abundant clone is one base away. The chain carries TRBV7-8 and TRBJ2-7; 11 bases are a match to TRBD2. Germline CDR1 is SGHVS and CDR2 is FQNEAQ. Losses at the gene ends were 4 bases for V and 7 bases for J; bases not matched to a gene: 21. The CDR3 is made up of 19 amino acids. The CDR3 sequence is CASSSQRGGLAGTYNEQYF. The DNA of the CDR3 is TGTGCCAGCAGCTCACAGAGGGGAGGACTAGCGGGTACCTACAATGAGCAGTACTTC.

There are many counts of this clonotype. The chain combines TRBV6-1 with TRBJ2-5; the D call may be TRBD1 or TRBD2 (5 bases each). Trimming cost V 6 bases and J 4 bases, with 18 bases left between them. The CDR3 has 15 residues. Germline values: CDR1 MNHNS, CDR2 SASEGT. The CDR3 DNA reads TGTGCCAGCAGACTAGACAGAAGCCAGCCAGAGACCCAGTACTTC. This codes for CASRLDRSQPETQYF.

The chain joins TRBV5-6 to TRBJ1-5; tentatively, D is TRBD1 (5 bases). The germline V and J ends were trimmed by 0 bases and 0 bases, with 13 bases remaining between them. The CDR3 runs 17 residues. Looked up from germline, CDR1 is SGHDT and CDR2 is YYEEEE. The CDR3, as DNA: TGTGCCAGCAGCTTGGGATCCGGGGCACGTAGCAATCAGCCCCAGCATTTT. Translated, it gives CASSLGSGARSNQPQHF.

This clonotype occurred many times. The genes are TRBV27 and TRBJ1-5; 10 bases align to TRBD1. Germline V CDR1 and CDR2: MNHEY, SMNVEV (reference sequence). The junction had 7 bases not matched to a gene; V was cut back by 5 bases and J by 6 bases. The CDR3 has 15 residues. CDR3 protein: CASSPMDRGFQPQHF. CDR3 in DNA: TGTGCCAGCAGTCCAATGGACAGGGGGTTTCAGCCCCAGCATTTT.

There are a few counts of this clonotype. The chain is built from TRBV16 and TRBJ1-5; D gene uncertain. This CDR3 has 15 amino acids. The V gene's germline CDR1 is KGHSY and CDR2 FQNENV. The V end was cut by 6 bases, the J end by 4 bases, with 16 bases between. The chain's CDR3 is CASRPGRAGNQPQHF. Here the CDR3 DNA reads TGTGCCAGCAGACCGGGTAGGGCGGGAAATCAGCCCCAGCATTTT.

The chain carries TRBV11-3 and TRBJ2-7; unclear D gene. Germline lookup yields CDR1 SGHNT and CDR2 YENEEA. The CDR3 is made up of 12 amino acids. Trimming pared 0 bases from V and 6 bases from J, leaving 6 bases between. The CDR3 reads CASSLDLVEQYF. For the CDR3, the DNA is TGTGCCAGCAGCTTAGATCTAGTCGAGCAGTACTTC.

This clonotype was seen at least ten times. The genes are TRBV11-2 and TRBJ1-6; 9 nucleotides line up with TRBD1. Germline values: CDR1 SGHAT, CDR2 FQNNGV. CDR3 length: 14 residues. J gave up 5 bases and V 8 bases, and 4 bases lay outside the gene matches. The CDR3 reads CASQTGGNNSPLHF. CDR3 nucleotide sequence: TGTGCCAGCCAGACAGGGGGGAATAATTCACCCCTCCACTTT.

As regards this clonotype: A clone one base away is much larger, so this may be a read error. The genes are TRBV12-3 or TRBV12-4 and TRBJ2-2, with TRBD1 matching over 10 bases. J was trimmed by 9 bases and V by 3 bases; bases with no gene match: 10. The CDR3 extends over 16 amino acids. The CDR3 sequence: CASSFPGTGATRELFF. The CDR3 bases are TGTGCCAGCAGTTTCCCCGGGACAGGGGCTACCAGGGAGCTGTTTTTT.

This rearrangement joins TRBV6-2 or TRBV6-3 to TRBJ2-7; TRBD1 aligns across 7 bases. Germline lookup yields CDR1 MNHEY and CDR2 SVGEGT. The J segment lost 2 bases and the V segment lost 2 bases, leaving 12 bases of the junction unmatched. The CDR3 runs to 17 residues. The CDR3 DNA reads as TGTGCCAGCAGTTACCCACAAGACAGGGAATGGGCCTACGAGCAGTACTTC. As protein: CASSYPQDREWAYEQYF.

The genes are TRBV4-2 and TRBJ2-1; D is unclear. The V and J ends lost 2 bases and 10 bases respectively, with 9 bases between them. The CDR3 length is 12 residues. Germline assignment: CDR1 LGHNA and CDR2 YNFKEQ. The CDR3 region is CASSQPGWEQFF. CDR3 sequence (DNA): TGTGCCAGCAGCCAACCTGGTTGGGAGCAGTTCTTC.

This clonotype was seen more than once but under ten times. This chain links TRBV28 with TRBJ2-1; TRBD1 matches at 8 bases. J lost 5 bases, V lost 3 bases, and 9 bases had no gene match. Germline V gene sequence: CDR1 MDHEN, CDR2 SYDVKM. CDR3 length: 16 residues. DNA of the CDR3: TGTGCCAGCAGTTTTGTCACAGGGGGAATCAACAATGAGCAGTTCTTC. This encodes CASSFVTGGINNEQFF.

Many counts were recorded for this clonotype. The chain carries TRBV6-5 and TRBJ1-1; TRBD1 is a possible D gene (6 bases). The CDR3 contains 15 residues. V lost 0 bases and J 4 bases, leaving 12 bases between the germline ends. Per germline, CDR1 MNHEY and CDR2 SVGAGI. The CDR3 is CASSYSTTGSTEAFF. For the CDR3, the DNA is TGTGCCAGCAGTTACTCTACCACAGGGAGCACTGAAGCTTTCTTT.

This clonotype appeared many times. The DNA of the CDR3 is TGTGCCAGCAGCTTAGAGCGGGCTGCAGGGATCGCTTTCTTT. Translation gives CASSLERAAGIAFF. The chain uses TRBV7-2 and TRBJ1-1; tentatively, D is TRBD1 (5 bases). The germline gives CDR1 SGHTA, CDR2 FQGNSA. CDR3 length: 14 residues. V gave up 1 base and J gave up 11 bases, with 17 bases separating them.

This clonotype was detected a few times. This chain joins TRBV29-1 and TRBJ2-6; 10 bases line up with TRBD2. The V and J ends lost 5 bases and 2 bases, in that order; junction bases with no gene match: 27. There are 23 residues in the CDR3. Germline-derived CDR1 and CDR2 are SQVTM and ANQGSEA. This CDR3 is CSVWVKIRGLAEAGPPGANVLTF. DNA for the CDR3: TGCAGCGTTTGGGTAAAGATACGTGGACTAGCGGAAGCCGGGCCCCCTGGGGCCAACGTCCTGACTTTC.